A single sample is the source of the 4 T cell receptor beta chains below, sequenced in a study of blood T cell repertoires in COVID-19. Profiling relied on immunoSEQ multiplex PCR, and the TCRdb table lists in-frame clones only, not all of them. The table lists over 200,000 clones, roughly 85% of them singletons. The sequenced material came from peripheral blood. All receptors come from a man aged 25-45 years who had recovered from COVID-19.

The chain has TRBV5-4 and TRBJ1-2; 7 nucleotides line up with TRBD1. From germline, CDR1 is SGHNT and CDR2 YYREEE (reference sequence). Trimming cost V 4 bases and J 9 bases; bases outside gene matches: 12. The CDR3 contains 14 residues. The CDR3 DNA sequence: TGTGCCAGCAGCCCTTGGGACAGCCGAAGGAGCTACACCTTC. The encoded protein is CASSPWDSRRSYTF.

This chain joins TRBV12-5 and TRBJ2-1, with 7 bases fitting TRBD1. V lost 2 bases and J lost 8; bases outside the gene matches: 9. The germline V gene encodes CDR1 LGHNT and CDR2 FRNRAP. The CDR3 is 15 residues long. As DNA, the CDR3 is TGTGCTAGTGGTTTGTGGGCAGGGGGTAGGGATGAGCAGTTCTTC. Its translation is CASGLWAGGRDEQFF.

The rearrangement links TRBV4-1 to TRBJ1-3; 12 nucleotides line up with TRBD1. The CDR3 runs 16 residues. CDR1 is MGHRA, CDR2 YSYEKL, per germline. After removal of 5 bases from V and 4 bases from J, the junction contained 6 bases not matched to a gene. DNA for the CDR3: TGCGCCAGCAGCGAGGGACAGGGGGCGACAGGAAACACCATATATTTT. Amino acid sequence: CASSEGQGATGNTIYF.

The chain combines TRBV4-1 with TRBJ1-2; 11 nucleotides line up with TRBD1. Germline CDR1 MGHRA, CDR2 YSYEKL. The CDR3 runs to 17 residues. V shed 2 bases, J shed 7 bases, and the junction held 12 bases outside the gene matches. Written as DNA, the CDR3 is TGCGCCAGCAGCCAATACCGGACAGGGGGCCCTTCGGGTGGCTACACCTTC. This codes for CASSQYRTGGPSGGYTF.